Described below is a single TCR beta chain sequence and its context. The data stem from a study of blood T cell repertoires in COVID-19. Produced via immunoSEQ multiplex PCR; TCRdb's table is partial and in-frame only. The sample consists of around 20,000 clones, 87% of them appearing once. This CDR3 spans 14 amino acids. Germline loops: CDR1 KGHSH, CDR2 LQKENI. With 3 bases removed from V and 0 bases from J, the gap between germline ends came to 8 bases. This chain connects TRBV18 to TRBJ1-1; D gene unclear. The sequenced sample was peripheral blood. This TCR was recovered from a human donor in a cohort sampled during active COVID-19. The donor label of this sample is uncertain. CDR3 bases: TGTGCCAGCTCACCGAGTAAATTGAACACTGAAGCTTTCTTT. Encoded protein: CASSPSKLNTEAFF.